This T cell receptor (beta chain) is drawn from a study of cytomegalovirus exposure and HLA in healthy donors. Findings of the study overall: Among TCR beta chains of equal frequency, HLA-associated ones were more clonally expanded in a later analysis. Associated with HLA alleles at 0.05 false discovery rate in a later analysis were some 18,000 TCR beta sequences. Productive status was seen about 87% or about 30% of the time for most TCR beta V segments in an earlier analysis. Some highly shared sequence variants likely arose as a pipeline artifact.

13 Jbeta primers and 60 Vbeta primers were used for the PCR. Sequencing used immunoSEQ multiplex PCR; TCRdb keeps in-frame clones, though not all of them. The sample has about 210,000 clones, about 88% seen once. Germline V gives CDR1 SEHNR, CDR2 FQNEAQ (reference sequence). Trimming cost V 5 bases and J 6 bases, with 16 bases left between them. The CDR3 is 14 amino acids. A remark on this clone: Antigen: not known.

This receptor was taken from a girl aged 2-10 years in good health and CMV-seronegative. The chain employs TRBV7-9 and TRBJ1-1, with D maybe TRBD1 (6 bases). Sequenced: PBMCs. The CDR3 sequence: CASSQSTGRAEAFF. In nucleotides, the CDR3 is TGTGCCAGCAGCCAATCTACAGGGAGAGCTGAAGCTTTCTTT.